This T cell receptor (beta chain) was observed in a study of blood T cell repertoires in COVID-19. Looking at the study overall: The origin of the acute and convalescent COVID-19 samples was the United States, Italy and Spain. In each case, the material was cDNA or gDNA derived from T cells, B-cell-depleted T cells, or PBMCs.

Clones were read by immunoSEQ multiplex PCR, and TCRdb kept only the in-frame ones, dropping some. The sample lists 200,000 to 250,000 clones, around three quarters occurring once. The CDR3 sequence is 11 residues long. CDR1 and CDR2 from the germline V gene are MNHEY and SVGAGI. Trimming cost V 7 bases and J 6 bases, with 6 bases left between them. Specimen: peripheral blood. The origin of this receptor is a woman between 65 and 79 years old with acute or convalescent COVID-19. The V and J genes are TRBV6-5 and TRBJ1-4, with a weak D call TRBD1 (6 bases). The CDR3 loop is CASNRDEKLFF. As DNA, the CDR3 is TGTGCCAGCAACAGGGATGAAAAACTGTTTTTT.